The T cell receptor beta chain described here comes from a study of cytomegalovirus exposure and HLA in healthy donors. Amplification used 60 Vbeta primers and 13 Jbeta primers. Profiled with immunoSEQ multiplex PCR; TCRdb holds only in-frame clones, not every one. The sample carries about 200,000 clones, 75% to 85% recorded once. Details on this clone: The antigen is unknown.

Broader study findings: A prior analysis recorded that most TCR beta V segments were productive about 87% or about 30% of the time. Three chains linked to CMV were shown in vitro to be specific for CMV antigens.

The clonotype originates from a male donor in good health and CMV-seropositive. Sequenced: PBMCs.

CDR3 in amino acids: CASSEPHRTLLAKNIQYF. In DNA form, the CDR3 reads TGCGCCAGCAGTGAACCTCACAGGACCCTCTTAGCCAAAAACATTCAGTACTTC. This sequence joins TRBV10-1 and TRBJ2-4, with a tentative D call TRBD1 (5 bases). The germline V gene has CDR1 WNHNN and CDR2 SYGVQD (reference sequence). The V end was cut by 3 bases, the J end by 0 bases, with 18 bases between. This CDR3 region has 18 residues.